This T cell receptor (beta chain) emerged from a study of blood T cells in healthy people across ages. Primers used in a second PCR of roughly 7 to 12 cycles were a sample-barcoded 5' primer and a J-beta primer mix. TCRdb used MiXCR to reprocess the 5' RACE reads, holding one entry per CDR3 protein. The profile shows some 1,800,000 distinct CDR3 sequences, roughly two fifths of them singletons. Healthy individuals of Caucasian origin from Russia, aged about 6 to 100, served as donors. Roughly 10 milliliters of peripheral blood were drawn from each donor. CDR3 size: 13 residues. Trimming cost V 7 bases and J 10 bases, with 14 bases left between them. CDR1 and CDR2 from the germline V gene are SNHLY and FYNNEI. Details on this clonotype: Its antigen is as yet unknown.

Broader study findings: While age rose, TCR beta diversity per million T cells dropped in a roughly linear way.

Material: blood. The sequence derives from a human donor in good health. The V gene is TRBV2, the J gene TRBJ1-6; D is uncertain. For the CDR3, the DNA is TGTGCCAGCAAGAATCAGCCCCAATCACCCCTCCACTTT. This translates into CASKNQPQSPLHF.